This T cell receptor (beta chain) comes out of a study of post-analysis software for immune sequencing data. This clonotype was counted between two and nine times. Its antigen remains unidentified. This CDR3 has 14 amino acids. V was pared by 4 bases and J by 5 bases, with 11 bases between. General observations from the study: Higher frequency in patients than in controls was seen for roughly five TRBV segments, with TRBV5-6, TRBV5-1 and TRBV20-1 among them.

Unique-molecular-identifier-tagged TCR beta cDNA libraries were used. TCRdb called the PCR reads again in MiXCR, with one record for every CDR3 protein. The table shows 350,000 to 450,000 distinct CDR3 sequences, with around 37% occurring only once. The sequenced sample consisted of blood. The receptor's source is a girl aged 10 to 17 with multiple sclerosis. This chain links TRBV12-3 or TRBV12-4 with TRBJ1-4, with D unclear. CDR3 DNA: TGTGCCAGCAGTTCCGGGGAGGGAAATGAAAAACTGTTTTTT. Translating gives CASSSGEGNEKLFF.